This T cell receptor (beta chain) originates from a study of beta chain features in type 1 diabetes. Study outcomes and limitations: Reduced insertions and increased deletions marked VDJ junctions in type 1 diabetes patients. Significant though moderate, a shortening of TCRB CDR3s appeared in all four CD4+ subsets of Type 1 diabetes patients.

Every isolated RNA sample was fully reverse transcribed, so sequencing captured expressed TCRB transcripts. Method: immunoSEQ multiplex PCR; TCRdb's copy keeps in-frame clones and lacks some. The table lists 100,000 to 150,000 clones, approximately 10% of them singletons, with roughly 0.75% in the top ten. Sorting gave populations that all exceeded 95% purity. Germline V CDR1 and CDR2: SGHAT, FQNNGV. The CDR3 totals 16 residues. V was clipped by 4 bases and J by 6 bases, with 22 bases between them. The sample holds a few counts of this clone. As yet, its antigen is unknown. The chain links TRBV11-2 to TRBJ2-7; D possibly corresponds to TRBD2 (7 bases). Sequencing input: central memory CD4+ T cells from blood. The receptor's source is a man aged 30 to 39 with type 1 diabetes. The chain's CDR3 is CASSSDSDAWGGEQYF. In DNA, the CDR3 is TGTGCCAGCAGCTCGGACAGCGACGCTTGGGGGGGCGAGCAGTACTTC.